These T cell receptor beta chains were read from a single sample in a study of CD8 T cells in ankylosing spondylitis. TCRdb itself ran the 5' RACE reads through MiXCR, one entry per CDR3 protein. The sample gives roughly 400,000 distinct CDR3 sequences, about a fifth of which show up once; approximately 16% is in the top ten. Sequences were obtained from blood, either unsorted or a sorted T cell fraction (not recorded which). Every receptor here comes from a male donor with ankylosing spondylitis. CDR3s include the opening cysteine and the closing phenylalanine or tryptophan. The D gene is left open where the match is weak. The listing skips clone size in some rows; elsewhere it reads once, few, many or a size class.

d_call j_call v_call clone_size cdr3_nt cdr3_aa
TRBD2 TRBJ2-5 TRBV2 NA TGTGCCAGCAGTGGGGTCCCGACTAGCGGGGTCCTTGAGACCCAGTACTTC CASSGVPTSGVLETQYF
NA TRBJ2-1 TRBV12-3/TRBV12-4 NA TGTGCCAGCAGCCGGACCGGGGCCAGGGTGGGGTTCTTC CASSRTGARVGFF
NA TRBJ2-2 TRBV9 NA TGTGCCAGCAGCCCTTACACTGGCGGGGAGCTGTTTTTT CASSPYTGGELFF
NA TRBJ1-4 TRBV25-1 once TGTGCCAGCAGTGTCCGGATTAATGAAAAACTGTTTTTT CASSVRINEKLFF
NA TRBJ1-6 TRBV10-3 NA TGTGCCATCAGTGAGTCGCAGAATAATTCACCCCTCCACTTT CAISESQNNSPLHF
NA TRBJ1-1 TRBV6-1 NA TGTGCCAGCAGTGATCAGATGAACACTGAAGCTTTCTTT CASSDQMNTEAFF
NA TRBJ1-5 TRBV4-1 NA TGCGCCAGCAGCCAAGAAGGATGGGGGGCGAACAATCAGCCCCAGCATTTT CASSQEGWGANNQPQHF
NA TRBJ1-1 TRBV6-1 NA TGTGCCAGCAGCCCGAGGACAGCCGGAGGACACACTGAAGCTTTCTTT CASSPRTAGGHTEAFF
TRBD2 TRBJ2-1 TRBV7-9 NA TGTGCCAGCAGCCCTAGGGGACTAGCGGGAAACTACAATGAGCAGTTCTTC CASSPRGLAGNYNEQFF
TRBD2 TRBJ2-7 TRBV7-2 few TGTGCCAGCAGCTCGGGGACTAGCGGGAGCTCCTACGAGCAGTACTTC CASSSGTSGSSYEQYF
NA TRBJ2-2 TRBV29-1 many TGCAGCGTTGGCGCAGGTCGGGCCGGGGAGCTGTTTTTT CSVGAGRAGELFF
NA TRBJ2-4 TRBV28 NA TGTGCCAGCAGCCCACGGGGCGGGGCGTGGGGGAACATTCAGTACTTC CASSPRGGAWGNIQYF
TRBD2 TRBJ2-3 TRBV7-9 few TGTGCCAGCAGCAACCTAGCGGGAGGTCGCGCGACAGATACGCAGTATTTT CASSNLAGGRATDTQYF
NA TRBJ2-7 TRBV5-1 NA TGCGCCAGCAGCCGCGGACAGCAGGTCGGGGAGCAGTACTTC CASSRGQQVGEQYF
NA TRBJ1-1 TRBV7-3 NA TGTGCCAGCAGCTTAACACTGAACACTGAAGCTTTCTTT CASSLTLNTEAFF
NA TRBJ1-1 TRBV7-2 NA TGTGCCAGCAGCGGGCAGCCGAACACTGAAGCTTTCTTT CASSGQPNTEAFF
TRBD1 TRBJ2-7 TRBV7-8 once TGTGCCAGCAGCTCACAGGGGCCTCTGGCTTCCGACGAGCAGTACTTC CASSSQGPLASDEQYF
TRBD1 TRBJ2-1 TRBV7-9 many TGTGCCAGCAGGGGACAGGGGGCTACCTACAATGAGCAGTTCTTC CASRGQGATYNEQFF
NA TRBJ2-1 TRBV10-3 NA TGTGCCATCAGTGAGTCGTCTGGGCTAGCGAGGAATGAGCAGTTCTTC CAISESSGLARNEQFF
NA TRBJ1-5 TRBV2 NA TGTGCCAGCAGCCGGACAAGTAGCAATCAGCCCCAGCATTTT CASSRTSSNQPQHF
NA TRBJ1-5 TRBV20-1 few TGCAGTGCTAGTGAGGGTGGCAGCAATCAGCCCCAGCATTTT CSASEGGSNQPQHF
NA TRBJ2-1 TRBV4-2 NA TGTGCCAGCAGCCGAGCCTTGGGGACGGACTCCTACAATGAGCAGTTCTTC CASSRALGTDSYNEQFF
TRBD1 TRBJ1-1 TRBV5-1 few TGCGCCAGCAGCTTGGGGACAGGGTTTGTGACTGAAGCTTTCTTT CASSLGTGFVTEAFF
TRBD1 TRBJ1-5 TRBV6-2/TRBV6-3 few TGTGCCAGCAACCAGGACAGGGAGGGTCAGCCCCAGCATTTT CASNQDREGQPQHF
TRBD1 TRBJ1-2 TRBV20-1 NA TGCAGTGCTCCCGACAGGGCTGACTATGGCTACACCTTC CSAPDRADYGYTF
NA TRBJ1-2 TRBV5-1 few TGCGCCAGCAGCTCTGCCCGGCCTAACTATGGCTACACCTTC CASSSARPNYGYTF
NA TRBJ2-1 TRBV2 many TGTGCCAGCAGTGAACCTTTCGAGACCGAGCAGTTCTTC CASSEPFETEQFF
NA TRBJ2-1 TRBV6-2/TRBV6-3 few TGTGCCAGCAGTTTTCCCCAGCCCCGGTCTGAGCAGTTCTTC CASSFPQPRSEQFF
TRBD2 TRBJ2-7 TRBV7-8 many TGTGCCAGCAGCTTGGAGGGACTAGCGGTCTCCGAGCAGTACTTC CASSLEGLAVSEQYF
TRBD2 TRBJ2-1 TRBV2 NA TGTGCCAGTGGACTAGCGGTCTACAATGAGCAGTTCTTC CASGLAVYNEQFF
TRBD1 TRBJ2-5 TRBV28 NA TGTGCCAGCAGTACCGCCGGGACAGGAGTCCAAGAGACCCAGTACTTC CASSTAGTGVQETQYF
TRBD2 TRBJ2-2 TRBV20-1 NA TGCAGTGCACTTAGCGGGAGACCGAACACCGGGGAGCTGTTTTTT CSALSGRPNTGELFF
NA TRBJ2-7 TRBV11-3 NA TGTGCCAGCAGCACTCAAGGGGGACGCTACGAGCAGTACTTC CASSTQGGRYEQYF
TRBD1 TRBJ1-4 TRBV3-1 NA TGTGTCAGCAGCCCGGGACAGCTTAATGAAAAACTGTTTTTT CVSSPGQLNEKLFF
TRBD1 TRBJ1-1 TRBV13 NA TGTGCCAGCAGTTATTCAGGGGGGACGGGACTGAACACTGAAGCTTTCTTT CASSYSGGTGLNTEAFF
NA TRBJ2-1 TRBV11-1 few TGTGCCAGCAGCTTAATCGCGGGGGCAGGGCACAATGAGCAGTTCTTC CASSLIAGAGHNEQFF
TRBD2 TRBJ2-2 TRBV5-1 few TGCGCCAGCAGCTGGGGACTAGCGGCCGGGGAGCTGTTTTTT CASSWGLAAGELFF
NA TRBJ2-7 TRBV5-1 NA TGCGCCAGCAGCCCCGGGACGGCGAGCTCCTACGAGCAGTACTTC CASSPGTASSYEQYF
NA TRBJ2-7 TRBV28 NA TGTGCCAGCAGGTCAGGGGGGCGAGCCTACGAGCAGTACTTC CASRSGGRAYEQYF
TRBD1 TRBJ1-1 TRBV3-1 NA TGTGCCAGCAGCCTCACAGGGGGGGCGGAAGCTTTCTTT CASSLTGGAEAFF
TRBD2 TRBJ2-1 TRBV30 few TGTGCCTGGAGTGTAGCGGGGGAAGAGCAGTTCTTC CAWSVAGEEQFF
NA TRBJ1-6 TRBV11-2 NA TGTGCCAGCAGCTACCGCCGAGGGACTACAGTGGGACGGATGCTCCTCCTCCACTTT CASSYRRGTTVGRMLLLHF
TRBD1 TRBJ2-2 TRBV27 NA TGTGCCAGCAGACAGGGGCACAACACCGGGGAGCTGTTTTTT CASRQGHNTGELFF
NA TRBJ2-7 TRBV12-3/TRBV12-4 many TGTGCCAGCAGTTTAGGCCTAGAGGGGCGCGAGCAGTACTTC CASSLGLEGREQYF
TRBD2 TRBJ2-7 TRBV18 NA TGTGCCAGCTCACCTCGGTCTGGAGCGGGGCCCTACGAGCAGTACTTC CASSPRSGAGPYEQYF
NA TRBJ1-6 TRBV6-5 few TGTGCCAGCAGTTACTCGGGCGGCGATAATTCACCCCTCCACTTT CASSYSGGDNSPLHF
NA TRBJ1-2 TRBV18 few TGTGCCAGCTCACCACCCTCATTGGTGGGCTACACCTTC CASSPPSLVGYTF
TRBD1 TRBJ2-7 TRBV3-1 NA TGTGCCAGCAGCCAAATTATTGGGACAGGCCTCTACGAGCAGTACTTC CASSQIIGTGLYEQYF
TRBD2 TRBJ2-1 TRBV11-2 many TGTGCCAGCAGCTTCGGTAGCGGGAGGGCCAGAGGTTCCTACAATGAGCAGTTCTTC CASSFGSGRARGSYNEQFF
TRBD1 TRBJ1-5 TRBV6-1 few TGTGCCAGCAAAGGACAGGCCACTAATCAGCCCCAGCATTTT CASKGQATNQPQHF
NA TRBJ2-3 TRBV30 NA TGTGCCTGGAGTTTAGGAACTAGTCACAATGCAGATACGCAGTATTTT CAWSLGTSHNADTQYF
TRBD1 TRBJ2-7 TRBV6-5 NA TGTGCCAGCAGTTACTCGCTACAGGGGGCGCGGGTCGAGCAGTACTTC CASSYSLQGARVEQYF
TRBD1 TRBJ2-5 TRBV5-1 NA TGCGCCAGCAGCTTGATAGGGACAGGGGGCGCGGAGACCCAGTACTTC CASSLIGTGGAETQYF